These 25 T cell receptor beta chains share one sample of origin, sequenced in a study of cytomegalovirus exposure and HLA in healthy donors. The PCR had 60 Vbeta and 13 Jbeta primers. Generated by immunoSEQ multiplex PCR, the TCRdb table keeps only in-frame clones and is missing some. The table records about 160,000 clones, around 86% of them present only once. Sequenced: PBMCs. These receptors all come from a girl aged 2 to 10 in good health and CMV-seropositive.

This chain links TRBV9 with TRBJ2-5; a possible D gene is TRBD2 (6 bases). Trimming removed 0 bases at V and 5 bases at J, with 17 bases between. The CDR3 totals 16 residues. Germline CDR1 is SGDLS and CDR2 is YYNGEE. The CDR3 protein is CASSVGDPSGGETQYF. CDR3 nucleotides: TGTGCCAGCAGCGTAGGAGACCCCAGCGGAGGGGAGACCCAGTACTTC.

The chain links TRBV5-4 to TRBJ2-5; possible D gene TRBD1, 7 bases. Trimming pared 5 bases from V and 3 bases from J, leaving 14 bases between. The CDR3 has 14 residues. Germline V gene sequence: CDR1 SGHNT, CDR2 YYREEE (reference sequence). CDR3: CASSFQGGEETQYF. Written as DNA, the CDR3 is TGTGCCAGCAGTTTCCAGGGGGGTGAAGAGACCCAGTACTTC.

The V and J genes are TRBV2 and TRBJ2-7; D is unresolved. From germline, CDR1 is SNHLY and CDR2 FYNNEI. There are 14 residues in the CDR3. V dropped 6 bases and J dropped 7 bases, with 19 bases sitting between them. CDR3 sequence: CASSQNPLRDEQYF. In nucleotides, the CDR3 is TGTGCCAGCAGCCAAAATCCCCTTCGAGATGAGCAGTACTTC.

This clone showed up just once. The chain links TRBV27 to TRBJ1-1; perhaps TRBD1 as D (6 bases). Trimming pared 8 bases from V and 1 base from J, leaving 14 bases between. Germline lookup yields CDR1 MNHEY and CDR2 SMNVEV (reference sequence). The CDR3 is 14 amino acids. CDR3 amino acids: CASGNGGTNTEAFF. The CDR3 DNA reads as TGTGCCAGCGGTAATGGGGGCACGAACACTGAAGCTTTCTTT.

J is TRBJ1-3 and V is TRBV30, with D tentatively TRBD1 (6 bases). Trimming took 5 bases from V and 0 from J, leaving 14 bases between them. The CDR3 consists of 15 residues. Germline CDR1 GTSNPN, CDR2 SVGIG (reference sequence). CDR3 region: CAWSWDTSSGNTIYF. As DNA, the CDR3 is TGTGCCTGGTCCTGGGACACAAGCTCTGGAAACACCATATATTTT.

V gene TRBV7-9 combines with J gene TRBJ1-1, with D perhaps TRBD1 (5 bases). The CDR3 loop spans 12 amino acids. The V gene lost 5 bases and the J gene lost 3 bases, with 7 bases spanning the gap. The germline gives CDR1 SEHNR, CDR2 FQNEAQ (reference sequence). The CDR3 reads CASSRGDTEAFF. CDR3 DNA sequence: TGTGCCAGCAGCCGGGGGGACACTGAAGCTTTCTTT.

The V call is TRBV13, the J call TRBJ1-1, with 8 nucleotides matching TRBD1. V was clipped by 6 bases and J by 0 bases; unmatched bases: 6. CDR3 length: 15 residues. Germline CDR1 and CDR2: PRHDT and FYEKMQ (reference sequence). The CDR3 here is CASSHGQGMNTEAFF. CDR3 bases: TGTGCCAGCAGTCACGGACAGGGAATGAACACTGAAGCTTTCTTT.

The V and J genes are TRBV5-1 and TRBJ1-6; 7 nucleotides agree with TRBD1. This CDR3 is 19 amino acids long. V lost 0 bases to trimming and J lost 0 bases; unmatched junction nucleotides: 9. The V gene's germline CDR1 is SGHRS and CDR2 YFSETQ. This chain's CDR3 is CASSLVGTDISSYNSPLHF. The CDR3 DNA follows: TGCGCCAGCAGCTTGGTAGGGACAGATATAAGCTCCTATAATTCACCCCTCCACTTT.

The genes are TRBV30 and TRBJ2-3; tentative D call: TRBD2 (6 bases). CDR3 length equals 16 residues. Germline V CDR1 and CDR2: GTSNPN, SVGIG (reference sequence). The ends were cut back, 0 bases at V and 6 bases at J, with 19 bases in the middle. Here the CDR3 DNA reads TGTGCCTGGAGTGTACCAGCGGGCAAGAGGAGGGATACGCAGTATTTT. It encodes CAWSVPAGKRRDTQYF.

This CDR3 is CASSYIRGAQHF. For the CDR3, the DNA is TGTGCCAGCAGTTACATCAGGGGGGCCCAGCATTTT. The gene calls are TRBV28 and TRBJ1-5; 7 nucleotides match TRBD1. Germline-derived CDR1 and CDR2 are MDHEN and SYDVKM. The V segment lost 4 bases and the J segment 11 bases; nucleotides outside the gene matches: 5. This CDR3 spans 12 amino acids.

The J gene is TRBJ1-5, the V gene TRBV5-1; TRBD1 aligns across 10 bases. CDR3 length equals 14 residues. Germline V gene sequence: CDR1 SGHRS, CDR2 YFSETQ. The ends lost 4 bases at V and 5 bases at J; junction bases unmatched: 3. CDR3 DNA sequence: TGCGCCAGCAGCCTGACAGGGGGCGATCAGCCCCAGCATTTT. Protein: CASSLTGGDQPQHF.

The J gene is TRBJ2-7, the V gene TRBV10-3, with 13 bases identical to TRBD2. Germline loops: CDR1 ENHRY, CDR2 SYGVKD. The V gene end was trimmed by 11 bases and the J gene end by 7 bases; junction bases not matched to a gene: 14. This CDR3 comprises 15 residues. CDR3 sequence: CASRGVLAGGGEQYF. In DNA, the CDR3 is TGTGCCTCCCGGGGGGTACTAGCGGGAGGGGGGGAGCAGTACTTC.

This chain uses TRBV29-1 with TRBJ1-5; the D gene is possibly TRBD1 (6 bases). The CDR3 runs to 14 residues. From germline, CDR1 is SQVTM and CDR2 ANQGSEA. V lost 6 bases and J 0 bases, leaving 12 bases between the germline ends. The CDR3 DNA reads as TGCAGCGTGCTAGACAGGAATAGCAATCAGCCCCAGCATTTT. It yields the protein CSVLDRNSNQPQHF.

This clone showed up just once. The V call is TRBV5-1, the J call TRBJ2-5; 7 bases are a match to TRBD2. The germline V gene has CDR1 SGHRS and CDR2 YFSETQ. This CDR3 spans 14 amino acids. The J segment lost 1 base and the V segment lost 4 bases, leaving 4 bases of the junction unmatched. CDR3 bases: TGCGCCAGCAGCCTTTCTAGCGGCCAAGAGACCCAGTACTTC. Amino acid sequence: CASSLSSGQETQYF. Complete variable domain (other parts from reference TRBV5-1 and TRBJ2-5): KAGVTQTPRYLIKTRGQQVTLSCSPISGHRSVSWYQQTPGQGLQFLFEYFSETQRNKGNFPGRFSGRQFSNSRSEMNVSTLELGDSALYLCASSLSSGQETQYFGPGTRLLVL.

The chain recombines TRBV6-5 with TRBJ2-1, with unresolved D. CDR3 length equals 13 residues. Trimming removed 0 bases at V and 4 bases at J, with 4 bases between. Germline-derived CDR1 and CDR2 are MNHEY and SVGAGI. The DNA of the CDR3 is TGTGCCAGCAGTTACTCCAGTTACAATGAGCAGTTCTTC. Protein sequence: CASSYSSYNEQFF.

Details on this clone: This same CDR3 is encoded by further DNA sequences in the sample. The chain carries TRBV6-4 and TRBJ2-3; TRBD1 aligns across 7 bases. The CDR3 covers 14 residues. Germline V CDR1 and CDR2: MRHNA, SNTAGT. With V trimmed by 3 bases and J by 2 bases, 2 bases remained unmatched. DNA for the CDR3: TGTGCCAGCAGTGAGACAGGGAACACAGATACGCAGTATTTT. This translates into CASSETGNTDTQYF.

This clone was recorded a few times. CDR3 coding DNA: TGTGCCAGCAGCCAAGATAGTCTTTCACCGGAAGCTTTCTTT. Amino acid sequence: CASSQDSLSPEAFF. The chain employs TRBV4-2 and TRBJ1-1; no clear D. The V gene lost 0 bases and the J gene lost 8 bases, with 13 bases spanning the gap. CDR1 and CDR2 (germline): LGHNA, YNFKEQ. This CDR3 has 14 amino acids.

The gene calls are TRBV7-8 and TRBJ1-4; 11 positions agree with TRBD1. V lost 5 bases, J lost 3 bases, and 11 bases stayed unmatched. CDR1 and CDR2 (germline): SGHVS, FQNEAQ. This CDR3 has 18 residues. CDR3 coding DNA: TGTGCCAGCAGCCATAGGGGGACAGGGGGGACTTCTAATGAAAAACTGTTTTTT. Translated, it gives CASSHRGTGGTSNEKLFF.

The V gene is TRBV5-6, the J gene TRBJ1-2; D uncertain. The CDR3 has 13 residues. The germline CDR1 and CDR2 sequences are SGHDT and YYEEEE. The ends were cut back, 2 bases at V and 4 bases at J, with 9 bases in the middle. The CDR3 is CASSLAPGYGYTF. CDR3 sequence (DNA): TGTGCCAGCAGCTTAGCACCCGGCTATGGCTACACCTTC. The full variable domain, completed using reference TRBV5-6 and TRBJ1-2, is DAGVTQSPTHLIKTRGQQVTLRCSPKSGHDTVSWYQQALGQGPQFIFQYYEEEERQRGNFPDRFSGHQFPNYSSELNVNALLLGDSALYLCASSLAPGYGYTFGSGTRLTVV.

This chain connects TRBV7-9 to TRBJ1-3; 8 bases line up with TRBD1. The CDR3 runs 15 residues. CDR1 is SEHNR and CDR2 is FQNEAQ in the germline V gene (reference sequence). The V and J ends lost 6 bases and 6 bases, in that order; junction bases with no gene match: 10. DNA for the CDR3: TGTGCCAGCAGGAACCCAGACAGGGGTGCAAACACCATATATTTT. This translates into CASRNPDRGANTIYF. The full variable domain, rest sourced from reference TRBV7-9 and TRBJ1-3, is DTGVSQNPRHKITKRGQNVTFRCDPISEHNRLYWYRQTLGQGPEFLTYFQNEAQLEKSRLLSDRFSAERPKGSFSTLEIQRTEQGDSAMYLCASRNPDRGANTIYFGEGSWLTVV.

The chain employs TRBV13 and TRBJ2-5; a possible D gene is TRBD2 (6 bases). The J call could be wrong; TRBJ2-7 is a better fit for the DNA end. The CDR3 is made up of 18 amino acids. Germline loops: CDR1 PRHDT, CDR2 FYEKMQ (reference sequence). CDR3 residues: CASSLPNHLTAGPYEQYF. CDR3 nucleotides: TGTGCCAGCAGCTTACCTAACCACCTCACGGCGGGGCCCTACGAGCAGTACTTC.

V and J are TRBV4-2 and TRBJ2-1; a weak D match, TRBD2 (6 bases). Deletions cut 0 bases from V and 0 bases from J, with 18 bases between. Per germline, CDR1 LGHNA and CDR2 YNFKEQ. The CDR3 consists of 19 residues. Here the CDR3 DNA reads TGTGCCAGCAGCCAAGATCGGAGTAGCGGCCATTTCTCCTACAATGAGCAGTTCTTC. Amino acid sequence: CASSQDRSSGHFSYNEQFF.

In its sample, this clone was seen once. This rearrangement joins TRBV28 to TRBJ1-2; D not certain. The CDR3 runs 12 residues. Germline values: CDR1 MDHEN, CDR2 SYDVKM. The ends were cut back, 4 bases at V and 4 bases at J, with 7 bases in the middle. DNA of the CDR3: TGTGCCAGCAGTTCGGGTCTCTATGGCTACACCTTC. Its protein is CASSSGLYGYTF.

The chain carries TRBV30 and TRBJ2-3, with TRBD2 matching over 10 bases. The CDR3 runs 14 residues. CDR1 is GTSNPN and CDR2 is SVGIG in the germline V gene (reference sequence). The V gene end was trimmed by 2 bases and the J gene end by 4 bases; junction bases not matched to a gene: 3. CDR3 in DNA: TGTGCCTGGAGTAGCGGGAGGGCCCCAGATACGCAGTATTTT. Translation: CAWSSGRAPDTQYF.

The rearrangement links TRBV6-1 to TRBJ2-7; no reliable D call. There are 14 residues in the CDR3. With 4 bases removed from V and 5 bases from J, the gap between germline ends came to 15 bases. Germline V gives CDR1 MNHNS, CDR2 SASEGT. CDR3: CASSAQVSNHEQYF. The DNA of the CDR3 is TGTGCCAGCAGTGCCCAAGTAAGCAACCACGAGCAGTACTTC.